This record looks at one TCR beta chain sequence and its context. Its antigen is unknown. Germline V CDR1 and CDR2: SGHDT, YYEEEE. This CDR3 is built from 13 residues. V trimming: 4 bases; J trimming: 7 bases; junction bases outside the gene matches: 7. Amplification used 60 Vbeta primers and 13 Jbeta primers. Sequencing used immunoSEQ multiplex PCR; TCRdb keeps in-frame clones, though not all of them. Its table lists under 45,000 clones. This sample was included in a study of cytomegalovirus exposure and HLA in healthy donors. Findings and caveats of the study: After further analysis at a later stage, 16,951 TCR beta sequences were associated with HLA alleles at 0.05 false discovery rate. TRBV6-2, TRBV6-3 and other indistinguishable V segments were excluded. Later on, an analysis showed TCR association rates differing by HLA locus, with DRB1 the most and HLA-C the fewest. About 150 TCR beta chains were listed as cytomegalovirus-associated.

The sequenced sample consisted of PBMCs. The clonotype comes from a male donor in good health and CMV-seronegative. This chain connects TRBV5-6 to TRBJ1-1, with 7 positions matching TRBD1. The CDR3 coding sequence is TGTGCCAGCAGCCCGGCGGGACAGATTGAAGCTTTCTTT. It is translated as CASSPAGQIEAFF.